This is a list of T cell receptor beta chains from one sample in a study of cytomegalovirus exposure and HLA in healthy donors. Libraries were prepared by immunoSEQ multiplex PCR; TCRdb keeps only in-frame clonotypes and omits some of them. The sample gives tens of thousands of clones, about 89% of which show up once; 8.5% to 10% is in the top ten. Sequenced: PBMCs. The receptors originated from a man aged 25-40 years in good health and CMV-seropositive. Each CDR3 is given with its conserved first and last residue.

CDR3,V,J
CTSSQEVMLAGAYEQYF,TRBV1,TRBJ2-7
CASSFGGTLGGSYEQYF,TRBV28,TRBJ2-7
CASSYIRSGDTQYF,TRBV6-5,TRBJ2-3
CASSELTNSYEQYF,TRBV2,TRBJ2-7
CASSLKAGQGPEQYF,TRBV7-9,TRBJ2-7
CASSPRTASNQPQHF,TRBV11-3,TRBJ1-5
CAWSDPGEQYF,TRBV30,TRBJ2-7
CSAKLAETYNEQFF,TRBV29-1,TRBJ2-1
CASSLWGGNYEQYF,TRBV7-2,TRBJ2-7
CASSPDYSGYSYEQYF,TRBV7-9,TRBJ2-7
CASRRQGASTGELFF,TRBV19,TRBJ2-2
CASSLDRGSSYEQYF,TRBV6-1,TRBJ2-7